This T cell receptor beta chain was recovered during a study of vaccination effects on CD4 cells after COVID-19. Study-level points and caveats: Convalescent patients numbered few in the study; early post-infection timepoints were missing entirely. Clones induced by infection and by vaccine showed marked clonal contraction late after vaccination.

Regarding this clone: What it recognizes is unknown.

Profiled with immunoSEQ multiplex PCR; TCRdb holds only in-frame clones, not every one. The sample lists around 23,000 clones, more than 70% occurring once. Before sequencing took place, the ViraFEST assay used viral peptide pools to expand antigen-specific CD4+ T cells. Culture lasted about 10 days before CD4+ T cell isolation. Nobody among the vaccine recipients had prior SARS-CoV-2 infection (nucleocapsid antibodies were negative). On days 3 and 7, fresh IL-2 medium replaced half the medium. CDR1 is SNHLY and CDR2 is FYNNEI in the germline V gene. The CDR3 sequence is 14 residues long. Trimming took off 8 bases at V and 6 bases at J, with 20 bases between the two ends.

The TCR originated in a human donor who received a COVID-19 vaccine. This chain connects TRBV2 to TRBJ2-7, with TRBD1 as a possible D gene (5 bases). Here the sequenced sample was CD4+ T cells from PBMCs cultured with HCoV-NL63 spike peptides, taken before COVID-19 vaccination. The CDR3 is CASSTQAGSVEQYF. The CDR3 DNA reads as TGTGCCAGCTCAACCCAGGCAGGGTCGGTCGAGCAGTACTTC.